One sample yielded the 7 T cell receptor beta chains listed below, sequenced in a study of blood T cell repertoires in COVID-19. This table comes from immunoSEQ multiplex PCR, and its TCRdb copy is limited to in-frame clones, with some not included. The table includes about 170,000 clones, around four fifths detected once. Source material: peripheral blood. The receptors derive from a woman in her 70s who had recovered from COVID-19.

The genes are TRBV5-1 and TRBJ2-1; TRBD2 matches 9 bases. CDR3 size: 14 residues. V lost 4 bases, J lost 13 bases, and 12 bases stayed unmatched. Germline CDR1 is SGHRS and CDR2 is YFSETQ. DNA for the CDR3: TGCGCCAGCAGCCCCAGCGGGCTAGCGGGGCAACAGTTCTTC. Its translation is CASSPSGLAGQQFF.

The chain couples TRBV30 to TRBJ1-2, with 8 bases lining up with TRBD1. The CDR3 is 16 amino acids. Germline CDR1 reads GTSNPN; CDR2 reads SVGIG (reference sequence). Losses at the gene ends were 0 bases for V and 4 bases for J; bases not matched to a gene: 10. The CDR3: CAWSVWNSGGSYGYTF. The DNA of the CDR3 is TGTGCCTGGAGTGTCTGGAACTCAGGGGGCAGCTATGGCTACACCTTC.

The chain couples TRBV7-2 to TRBJ2-2; D call uncertain. The CDR3 extends over 14 amino acids. Between the trimmed V and J ends, which lost 0 bases and 4 bases, there was a span of 6 bases. The germline V gene has CDR1 SGHTA and CDR2 FQGNSA. The CDR3 bases are TGTGCCAGCAGCTTAGCTCCCCGCACCGGGGAGCTGTTTTTT. Protein sequence: CASSLAPRTGELFF.

The CDR3 sequence: CASNPGLSTDTQYF. Here the CDR3 DNA reads TGCGCCAGCAACCCCGGACTGAGCACAGATACGCAGTATTTT. This rearrangement joins TRBV5-1 to TRBJ2-3, with D possibly TRBD2 on 5 matching bases. Trimming shortened V by 6 bases and J by 0 bases, and 11 bases separated the two germline ends. Germline CDR1 SGHRS, CDR2 YFSETQ. The CDR3 runs 14 residues.

The sample holds one count of this clone. This chain links TRBV6-5 with TRBJ1-2; D is possibly TRBD1 (6 bases). Trimming cost V 4 bases and J 4 bases, with 10 bases left between them. This CDR3 is built from 13 residues. Germline lookup yields CDR1 MNHEY and CDR2 SVGAGI. The CDR3 bases are TGTGCCAGCAGTTCGACAGGAAGCTATGGCTACACCTTC. This translates into CASSSTGSYGYTF.

This sequence joins TRBV6-5 and TRBJ1-2; 7 bases fit TRBD1. The CDR3 loop spans 14 amino acids. Trimming removed 2 bases from V and 2 bases from J; junction bases left unmatched: 2. Germline V gene lookup returns CDR1 MNHEY and CDR2 SVGAGI. This CDR3 reads CASSYTGQNYGYTF. The CDR3 region has the DNA TGTGCCAGCAGTTACACGGGACAGAACTATGGCTACACCTTC.

V and J are TRBV6-5 and TRBJ1-6, with D tentatively TRBD1 (6 bases). V was shortened by 7 bases and J by 8 bases, with 18 bases between the two germline ends. From germline, CDR1 is MNHEY and CDR2 SVGAGI. This CDR3 region has 15 residues. The CDR3 DNA sequence: TGTGCCAGCACCCTGACAGGTAGTAGGGATTCACCCCTCCACTTT. Translating gives CASTLTGSRDSPLHF.